One and the same sample provided the 6 T cell receptor beta chains below, sequenced in a study of cytomegalovirus exposure and HLA in healthy donors (dated by TCRdb to about 2017). Library preparation was by the immunoSEQ multiplex PCR assay. For the multiplex PCR, a mixture combining 60 forward primers for TCR Vbeta segments and 13 reverse primers for TCR Jbeta segments was used. This immuneACCESS table, as held by TCRdb, lists in-frame sequences with V and J called but not all clones. Of the missing ones, under half trace to an unresolved V gene in checked studies; the others have no known cause. The sample has about 130,000 clones on record, approximately 8.8% of them singletons. Together, the top ten hold around 5.5% of the sample. Sequencing was performed on PBMCs. The receptors here all came from a man in his forties or fifties in good health and CMV-seronegative.

This clone occurred a few times. The chain is built from TRBV5-6 and TRBJ1-5; 7 nucleotides line up with TRBD1. V trimming: 1 base; J trimming: 5 bases; junction bases outside the gene matches: 6. CDR1 and CDR2 from the germline V gene are SGHDT and YYEEEE. CDR3 length equals 15 residues. The CDR3 DNA reads TGTGCCAGCAGCTTGCTAAGGGGGCGCGATCAGCCCCAGCATTTT. Translated: CASSLLRGRDQPQHF.

The chain uses TRBV6-1 and TRBJ2-5, with 8 bases identical to TRBD2. The CDR3 sequence is 16 residues long. With 1 base clipped from V and 1 base from J, the junction kept 5 bases outside the gene matches. Looked up from germline, CDR1 is MNHNS and CDR2 is SASEGT. DNA for the CDR3: TGTGCCAGCAGTGAAGATGTGCGGGGGGCCCAAGAGACCCAGTACTTC. Translated, it gives CASSEDVRGAQETQYF.

The rearrangement uses TRBV9 and TRBJ1-1; D might be TRBD1 (5 bases). V shed 2 bases and J shed 0 bases, with 11 bases lying between them. CDR1 is SGDLS, CDR2 YYNGEE, per germline. This CDR3 is built from 15 residues. DNA for the CDR3: TGTGCCAGCAGCGTTTCAGGGCGCATGAACACTGAAGCTTTCTTT. Amino acid sequence: CASSVSGRMNTEAFF.

This chain links TRBV7-9 with TRBJ1-4; D gene unclear. The V and J ends lost 1 base and 6 bases respectively, with 18 bases between them. The CDR3 runs to 17 residues. Per germline, CDR1 SEHNR and CDR2 FQNEAQ (reference sequence). The CDR3 sequence is CASSLERLGRRDEKLFF. CDR3 DNA: TGTGCCAGCAGCTTAGAGCGGTTAGGTCGGCGGGATGAAAAACTGTTTTTT.

In its sample, this clone was seen a few times. The rearrangement uses TRBV18 and TRBJ1-1; no clear D. Trimming removed 2 bases at V and 3 bases at J, with 7 bases between. Germline loops: CDR1 KGHSH, CDR2 LQKENI. CDR3 length: 13 amino acids. The CDR3 is CASSPLADTEAFF. DNA for the CDR3: TGTGCCAGCTCACCATTGGCGGACACTGAAGCTTTCTTT.

Note on this clone: Relative to the germline gene, one junction end is altered; a read error may explain this. The chain employs TRBV27 and TRBJ1-5; D unresolved. CDR1 and CDR2 from the germline V gene are MNHEY and SMNVEV (reference sequence). The CDR3 is made up of 13 amino acids. CDR3 coding DNA: TGTGCCAGCGGACTGGGTAGCAATCAGCCCCAGAATTTT. It is translated as CASGLGSNQPQNF.